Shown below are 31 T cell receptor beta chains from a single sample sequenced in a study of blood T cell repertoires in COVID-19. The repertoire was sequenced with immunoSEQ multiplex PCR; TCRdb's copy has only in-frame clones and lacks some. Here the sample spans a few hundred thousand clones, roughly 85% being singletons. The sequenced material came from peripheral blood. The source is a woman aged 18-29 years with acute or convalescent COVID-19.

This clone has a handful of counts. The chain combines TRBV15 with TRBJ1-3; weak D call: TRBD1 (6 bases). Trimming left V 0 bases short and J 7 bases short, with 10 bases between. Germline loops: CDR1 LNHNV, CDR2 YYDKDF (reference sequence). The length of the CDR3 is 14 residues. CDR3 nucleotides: TGTGCCACCAGCAGAGATCAGGGGATCAACACCATATATTTT. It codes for CATSRDQGINTIYF.

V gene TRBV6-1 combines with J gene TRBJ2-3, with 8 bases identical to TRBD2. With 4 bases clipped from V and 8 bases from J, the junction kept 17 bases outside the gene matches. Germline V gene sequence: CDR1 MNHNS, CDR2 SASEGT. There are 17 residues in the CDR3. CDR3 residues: CASSGEILAGRGRTQYF. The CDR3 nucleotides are TGTGCCAGCAGTGGGGAGATATTAGCGGGACGCGGCCGTACGCAGTATTTT.

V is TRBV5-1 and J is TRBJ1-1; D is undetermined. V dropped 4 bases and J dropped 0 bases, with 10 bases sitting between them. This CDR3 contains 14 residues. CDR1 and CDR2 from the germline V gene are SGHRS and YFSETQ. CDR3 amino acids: CASSGEALNTEAFF. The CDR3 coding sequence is TGCGCCAGCAGCGGGGAGGCCTTGAACACTGAAGCTTTCTTT.

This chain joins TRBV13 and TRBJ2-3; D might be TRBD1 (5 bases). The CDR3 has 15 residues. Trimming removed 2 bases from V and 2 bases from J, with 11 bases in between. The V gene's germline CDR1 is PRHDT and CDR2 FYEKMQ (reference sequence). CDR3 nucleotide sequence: TGTGCCAGCAGCTTAAAGGACATAACCACAGATACGCAGTATTTT. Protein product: CASSLKDITTDTQYF.

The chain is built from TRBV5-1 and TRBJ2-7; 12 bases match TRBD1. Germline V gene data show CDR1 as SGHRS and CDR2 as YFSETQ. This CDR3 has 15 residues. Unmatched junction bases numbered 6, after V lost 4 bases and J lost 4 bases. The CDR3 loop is CASSTRDRGQYEQYF. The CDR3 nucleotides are TGCGCCAGCAGCACAAGGGACAGGGGGCAGTACGAGCAGTACTTC.

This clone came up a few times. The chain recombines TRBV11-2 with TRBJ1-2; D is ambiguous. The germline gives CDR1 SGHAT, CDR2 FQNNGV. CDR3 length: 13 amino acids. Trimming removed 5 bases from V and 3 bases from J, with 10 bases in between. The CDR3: CASSLDGDYGYTF. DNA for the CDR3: TGTGCCAGCAGCCTGGACGGGGACTATGGCTACACCTTC. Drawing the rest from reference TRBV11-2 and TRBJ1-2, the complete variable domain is EAGVAQSPRYKIIEKRQSVAFWCNPISGHATLYWYQQILGQGPKLLIQFQNNGVVDDSQLPKDRFSAERLKGVDSTLKIQPAKLEDSAVYLCASSLDGDYGYTFGSGTRLTVV.

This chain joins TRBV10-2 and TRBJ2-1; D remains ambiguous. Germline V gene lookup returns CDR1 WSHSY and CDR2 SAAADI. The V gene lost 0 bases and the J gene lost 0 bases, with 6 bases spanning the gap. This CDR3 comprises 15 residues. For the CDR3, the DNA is TGCGCCAGCAGTGAGTCGAACATCTCCTACAATGAGCAGTTCTTC. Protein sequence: CASSESNISYNEQFF.

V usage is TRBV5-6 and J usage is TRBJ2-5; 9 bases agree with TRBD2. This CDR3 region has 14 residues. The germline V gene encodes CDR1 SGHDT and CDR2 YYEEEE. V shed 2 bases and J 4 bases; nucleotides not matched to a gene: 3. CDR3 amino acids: CASSLAGGLETQYF. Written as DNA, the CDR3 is TGTGCCAGCAGCTTAGCGGGAGGTTTAGAGACCCAGTACTTC.

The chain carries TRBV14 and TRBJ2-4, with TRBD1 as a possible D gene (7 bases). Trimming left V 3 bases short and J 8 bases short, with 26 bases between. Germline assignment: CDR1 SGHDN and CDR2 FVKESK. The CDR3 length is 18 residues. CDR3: CASSHRSGVNRGADIQYF. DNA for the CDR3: TGTGCCAGCAGCCATCGCTCGGGGGTCAACAGGGGAGCAGACATTCAGTACTTC.

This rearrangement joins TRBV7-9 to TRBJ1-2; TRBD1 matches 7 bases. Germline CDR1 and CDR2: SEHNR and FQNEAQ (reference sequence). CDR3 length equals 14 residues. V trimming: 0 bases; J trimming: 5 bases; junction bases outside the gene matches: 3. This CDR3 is CASSLAGTEYGYTF. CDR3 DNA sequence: TGTGCCAGCAGCTTAGCCGGGACAGAGTATGGCTACACCTTC.

CDR3 bases: TGCGCCACCTCGGGACTAGCGGGTACGGTAAAGGCAGATACGCAGTATTTT. Translating it yields CATSGLAGTVKADTQYF. This rearrangement joins TRBV10-1 to TRBJ2-3; 12 positions match TRBD2. The length of the CDR3 is 17 residues. Germline trimming cut 10 bases from V and 4 bases from J; bases unmatched to any gene: 15. In germline, CDR1 is WNHNN, CDR2 SYGVQD (reference sequence).

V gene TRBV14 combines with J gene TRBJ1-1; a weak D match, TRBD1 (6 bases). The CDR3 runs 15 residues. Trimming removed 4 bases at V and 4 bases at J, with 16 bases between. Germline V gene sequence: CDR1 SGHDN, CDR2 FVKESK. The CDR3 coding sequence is TGTGCCAGCAGCCTAAGGGGGGGCGCGGGCACTGAAGCTTTCTTT. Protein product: CASSLRGGAGTEAFF.

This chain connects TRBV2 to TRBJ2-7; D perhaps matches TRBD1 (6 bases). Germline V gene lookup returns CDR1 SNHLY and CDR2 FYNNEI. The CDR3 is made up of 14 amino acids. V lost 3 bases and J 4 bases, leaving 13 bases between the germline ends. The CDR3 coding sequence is TGTGCCAGCAGTGACCAGGGGCTGGTATACGAGCAGTACTTC. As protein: CASSDQGLVYEQYF.

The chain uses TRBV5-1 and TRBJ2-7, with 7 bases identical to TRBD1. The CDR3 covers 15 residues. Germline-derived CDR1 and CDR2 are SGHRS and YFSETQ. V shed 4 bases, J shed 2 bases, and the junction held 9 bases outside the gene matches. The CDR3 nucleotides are TGCGCCAGCAGCGACCTACAGGGGACCACCTACGAGCAGTACTTC. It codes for CASSDLQGTTYEQYF.

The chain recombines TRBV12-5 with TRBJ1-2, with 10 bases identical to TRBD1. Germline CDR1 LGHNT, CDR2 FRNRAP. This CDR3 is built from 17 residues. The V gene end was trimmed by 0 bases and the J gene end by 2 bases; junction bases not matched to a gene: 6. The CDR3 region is CASGLVVGQGGNYGYTF. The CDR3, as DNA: TGTGCTAGTGGTTTGGTAGTTGGACAGGGGGGCAACTATGGCTACACCTTC.

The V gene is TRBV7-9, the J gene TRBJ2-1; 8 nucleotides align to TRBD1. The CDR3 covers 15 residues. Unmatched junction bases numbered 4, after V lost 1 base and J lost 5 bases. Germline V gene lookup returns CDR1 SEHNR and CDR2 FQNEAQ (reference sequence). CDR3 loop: CASSLVTGVNNEQFF. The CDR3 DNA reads TGTGCCAGCAGCTTAGTGACAGGGGTTAACAATGAGCAGTTCTTC. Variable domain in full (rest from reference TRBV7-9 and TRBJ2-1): DTGVSQNPRHKITKRGQNVTFRCDPISEHNRLYWYRQTLGQGPEFLTYFQNEAQLEKSRLLSDRFSAERPKGSFSTLEIQRTEQGDSAMYLCASSLVTGVNNEQFFGPGTRLTVL.

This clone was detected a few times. The CDR3 nucleotides read TGTGCCAGCAGTGTATCCCCGGGCCCAACGCTAGCCGGGCAGTACTTC. Its protein product is CASSVSPGPTLAGQYF. The chain is built from TRBV28 and TRBJ2-7; maybe TRBD2 (5 bases). This CDR3 is built from 16 residues. V shed 5 bases and J shed 9 bases, with 26 bases lying between them. Germline CDR1 is MDHEN and CDR2 is SYDVKM.

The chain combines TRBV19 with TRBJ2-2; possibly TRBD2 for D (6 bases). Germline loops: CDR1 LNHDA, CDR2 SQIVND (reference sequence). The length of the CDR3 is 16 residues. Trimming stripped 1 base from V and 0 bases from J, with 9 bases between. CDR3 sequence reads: CASSIGGVSNTGELFF. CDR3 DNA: TGTGCCAGTAGTATAGGGGGGGTATCGAACACCGGGGAGCTGTTTTTT.

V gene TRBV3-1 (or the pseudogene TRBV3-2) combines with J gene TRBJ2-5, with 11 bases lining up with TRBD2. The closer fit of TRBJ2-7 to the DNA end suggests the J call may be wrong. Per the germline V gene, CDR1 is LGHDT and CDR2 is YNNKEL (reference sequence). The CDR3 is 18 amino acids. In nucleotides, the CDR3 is TGTGCCAGCAGCCAAGTCCTAGCGGGGGGTCCTAGCTCCTACGAGCAGTACTTC. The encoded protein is CASSQVLAGGPSSYEQYF.

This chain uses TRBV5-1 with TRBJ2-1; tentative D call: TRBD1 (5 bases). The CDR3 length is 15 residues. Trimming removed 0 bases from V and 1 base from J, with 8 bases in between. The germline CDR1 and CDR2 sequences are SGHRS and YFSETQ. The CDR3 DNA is TGCGCCAGCAGCTTGGGGACATTTTCCTACAATGAGCAGTTCTTC. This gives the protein CASSLGTFSYNEQFF. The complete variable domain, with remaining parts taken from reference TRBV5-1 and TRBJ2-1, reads KAGVTQTPRYLIKTRGQQVTLSCSPISGHRSVSWYQQTPGQGLQFLFEYFSETQRNKGNFPGRFSGRQFSNSRSEMNVSTLELGDSALYLCASSLGTFSYNEQFFGPGTRLTVL.

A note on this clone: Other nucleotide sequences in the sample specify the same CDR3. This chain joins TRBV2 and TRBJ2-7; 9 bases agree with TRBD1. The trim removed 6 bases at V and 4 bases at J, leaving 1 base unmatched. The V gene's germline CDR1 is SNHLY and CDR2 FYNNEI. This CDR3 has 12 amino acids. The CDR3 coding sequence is TGTGCCAGCAGGGACAGGGGTTACGAGCAGTACTTC. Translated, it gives CASRDRGYEQYF.

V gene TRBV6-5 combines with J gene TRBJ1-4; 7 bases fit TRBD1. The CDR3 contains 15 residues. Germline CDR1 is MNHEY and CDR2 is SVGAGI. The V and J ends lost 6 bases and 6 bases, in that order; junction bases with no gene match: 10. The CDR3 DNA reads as TGTGCCAGCAGACAGGGGAGTGGGCTTGATGAAAAACTGTTTTTT. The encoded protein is CASRQGSGLDEKLFF.

This CDR3 reads CASSDSGLNQPQHF. The CDR3 DNA reads TGTGCCAGCAGTGATTCAGGGCTCAATCAGCCCCAGCATTTT. The chain employs TRBV2 and TRBJ1-5, with D possibly matching TRBD1 (5 bases). The V gene's germline CDR1 is SNHLY and CDR2 FYNNEI. CDR3 length equals 14 residues. The V end was cut by 3 bases, the J end by 3 bases, with 9 bases between.

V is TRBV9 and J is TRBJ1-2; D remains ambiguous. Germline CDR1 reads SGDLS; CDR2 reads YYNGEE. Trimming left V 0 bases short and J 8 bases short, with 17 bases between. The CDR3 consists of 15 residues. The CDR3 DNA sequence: TGTGCCAGCAGCGTAGCTGAGGGAGTCGTCCAGGGCTACACCTTC. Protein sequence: CASSVAEGVVQGYTF.

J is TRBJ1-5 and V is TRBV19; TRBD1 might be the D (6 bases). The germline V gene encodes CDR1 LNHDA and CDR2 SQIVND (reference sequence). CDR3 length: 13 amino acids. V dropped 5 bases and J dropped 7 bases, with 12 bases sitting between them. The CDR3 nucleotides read TGTGCCAGTAGTTCACAGGGTGACCAGCCCCAGCATTTT. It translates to CASSSQGDQPQHF.

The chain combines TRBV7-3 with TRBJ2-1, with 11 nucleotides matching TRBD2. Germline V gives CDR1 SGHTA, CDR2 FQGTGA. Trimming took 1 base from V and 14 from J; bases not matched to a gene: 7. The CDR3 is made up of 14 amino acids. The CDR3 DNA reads TGTGCCAGCAGCTTAAGAGCTAGCGGGGGGACAAAGTTCTTC. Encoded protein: CASSLRASGGTKFF.

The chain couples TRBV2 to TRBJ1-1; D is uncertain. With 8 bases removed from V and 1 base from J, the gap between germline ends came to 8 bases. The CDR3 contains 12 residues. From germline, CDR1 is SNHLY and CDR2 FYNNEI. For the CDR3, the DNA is TGTGCCAGCGTGTACGGGAACACTGAAGCTTTCTTT. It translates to CASVYGNTEAFF.

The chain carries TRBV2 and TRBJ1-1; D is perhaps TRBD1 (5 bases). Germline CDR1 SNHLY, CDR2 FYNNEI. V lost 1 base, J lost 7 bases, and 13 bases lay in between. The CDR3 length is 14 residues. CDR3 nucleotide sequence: TGTGCCAGCAGTGAAGGGACATTCCGAGGTGAAGCTTTCTTT. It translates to CASSEGTFRGEAFF.

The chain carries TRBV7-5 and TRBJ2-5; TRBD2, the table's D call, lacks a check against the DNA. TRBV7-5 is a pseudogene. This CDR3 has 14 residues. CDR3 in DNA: TGTGCCCGACTTCCCCCAGCGGATCAAGAGACCCAGTACTTC. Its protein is CARLPPADQETQYF.

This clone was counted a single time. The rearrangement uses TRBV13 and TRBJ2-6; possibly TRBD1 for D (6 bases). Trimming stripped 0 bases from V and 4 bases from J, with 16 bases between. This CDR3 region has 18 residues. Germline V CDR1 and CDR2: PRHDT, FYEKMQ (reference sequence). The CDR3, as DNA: TGTGCCAGCAGCTTAGGCGAGGCTACAGGGACCGGGGCCAACGTCCTGACTTTC. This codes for CASSLGEATGTGANVLTF.

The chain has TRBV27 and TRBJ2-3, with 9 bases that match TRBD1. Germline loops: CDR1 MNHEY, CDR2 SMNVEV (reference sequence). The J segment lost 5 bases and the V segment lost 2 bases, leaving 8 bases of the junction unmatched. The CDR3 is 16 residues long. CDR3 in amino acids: CASSLLGQGTIDTQYF. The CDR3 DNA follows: TGTGCCAGCAGTTTACTAGGACAGGGGACGATAGATACGCAGTATTTT.